This TCR beta chain came from a study of CD8 T cells in Susac syndrome. Sequencing targeted TCR beta in T cells from blood (CD8+ and CD4+). Stable or active relapsing-remitting multiple sclerosis, untreated and meeting revised McDonald criteria, defined the controls. With random hexamers, reverse transcription was performed on 0.5 to 1 ug of RNA. Multiplex immunoSEQ PCR targeted 54 Vbeta and 13 Jbeta TCR beta segments. TCRdb passed the immunoSEQ multiplex PCR reads through MiXCR, listing each CDR3 protein once. The top ten clones hold over 0.2% of a sample with 150,000 to 180,000 distinct CDR3 sequences, 94% of them seen once. The V gene's germline CDR1 is GTSNPN and CDR2 SVGIG (reference sequence). Trimming shortened V by 4 bases and J by 0 bases, and 10 bases separated the two germline ends. The CDR3 sequence is 14 residues long.

This chain connects TRBV30 to TRBJ2-1, with D tentatively TRBD2 (5 bases). The TCR was taken from a human donor with multiple sclerosis. Sequenced: CD8+ T cells from PBMCs. CDR3 protein: CAWNPGFSYNEQFF. CDR3 nucleotide sequence: TGTGCCTGGAACCCGGGGTTCTCCTACAATGAGCAGTTCTTC.